This TCR beta chain was documented in a study of blood T cells in healthy people across ages. Remarks on this clonotype: Its antigen is as yet unknown.

Through a sample-barcoded 5' primer and a J-beta primer mix, a second PCR was run for roughly 7 to 12 cycles. TCRdb reanalysed the 5' RACE reads using MiXCR and keeps one entry per CDR3 protein. The sample comprises roughly 700,000 distinct CDR3 sequences, roughly 25% of which are singletons, and roughly 9% rests with the top ten. Notes on the study in general: Naive CD4+ cells and diversity were both higher in long-lived donors than in aged donors.

This sample was shared with a second study, whose subject was T cells of mothers and their children. As reported in that work: About 6 children, together with their three healthy Caucasian mothers, made up the donors.

Material: blood. This receptor was identified in a boy aged 5 to 17 in good health.

CDR3 sequence (DNA): TGTGCCAGCAGAACCGGGACAGGGAAGGCCTACGAGCAGTACTTC. This encodes CASRTGTGKAYEQYF. The V call is TRBV28, the J call TRBJ2-7; 9 bases map to TRBD1. The J segment lost 2 bases and the V segment lost 6 bases, leaving 8 bases of the junction unmatched. The V gene's germline CDR1 is MDHEN and CDR2 SYDVKM. The CDR3 covers 15 residues.